The 30 T cell receptor beta chains reported below all come from one sample, sequenced in a study of neurological immune-mediated disorders. TCRdb used MiXCR to reprocess the 5' RACE reads, holding one entry per CDR3 protein. The profile covers approximately 37,000 distinct CDR3 sequences, with around 14% appearing a single time and around 27% taken by the ten largest. The sample consisted of PBMCs. The receptors originated from a woman aged 45-65 years with HTLV-1-associated myelopathy (HAM/TSP).

This clonotype appeared many times. V is TRBV29-1 and J is TRBJ1-1; no clear D. The V gene lost 6 bases and the J gene lost 2 bases, with 19 bases spanning the gap. Germline CDR1 reads SQVTM; CDR2 reads ANQGSEA. The CDR3 has 15 amino acids. In DNA form, the CDR3 reads TGCAGCGTGTTCCCCTCTCGGACTGCAAACACTGAAGCTTTCTTT. Translating gives CSVFPSRTANTEAFF.

This clonotype was seen repeatedly, ten times or more. The chain combines TRBV5-5 with TRBJ2-1, with 11 bases that match TRBD2. The CDR3 sequence is 17 residues long. The V gene's germline CDR1 is SGHKS and CDR2 YYEKEE (reference sequence). The J segment lost 0 bases and the V segment lost 4 bases, leaving 6 bases of the junction unmatched. DNA of the CDR3: TGTGCCAGCAGCACCCTAGCGGGGGGCCCCTCCTACAATGAGCAGTTCTTC. Its protein product is CASSTLAGGPSYNEQFF.

This clonotype was observed at least ten times. The V call is TRBV10-3, the J call TRBJ1-1; no reliable D call. In germline, CDR1 is ENHRY, CDR2 SYGVKD. CDR3 length: 14 amino acids. With 2 bases removed from V and 1 base from J, the gap between germline ends came to 8 bases. The CDR3 spells CAISETQSNTEAFF. The CDR3 coding sequence is TGTGCCATCAGTGAGACACAGTCGAACACTGAAGCTTTCTTT.

This clonotype showed up many times. V gene TRBV7-6 combines with J gene TRBJ2-1; D tentatively reads TRBD1 or TRBD2 (5 bases each). Trimming stripped 1 base from V and 4 bases from J, with 11 bases between. The CDR3 runs to 15 residues. Germline V lookup: CDR1 SGHVS, CDR2 FNYEAQ. This chain's CDR3 is CASSLGGATYNEQFF. The CDR3 DNA sequence: TGTGCCAGCAGCTTAGGAGGGGCTACTTACAATGAGCAGTTCTTC.

There are many counts of this clonotype. The chain is built from TRBV12-3 or TRBV12-4 and TRBJ2-1; D might be TRBD1 or TRBD2, each matching 5 bases. The CDR3 consists of 15 residues. Trimming stripped 3 bases from V and 5 bases from J, with 14 bases between. CDR3: CASSFAQWDDNEQFF. The CDR3 nucleotides read TGTGCCAGCAGTTTTGCACAGTGGGACGACAATGAGCAGTTCTTC.

This clonotype was counted many times. One end of the junction is discordant with germline, which a read error may explain. The gene calls are TRBV3-1 and TRBJ2-5; 9 bases align to TRBD2. The CDR3 spans 17 residues. Per the germline V gene, CDR1 is LGHDT and CDR2 is YNNKEL (reference sequence). DNA for the CDR3: TGTGCCAGCAACCAAGATCAGCTAGCGGGGATCCAAGAGACCCAGTACTTC. It codes for CASNQDQLAGIQETQYF.

This clonotype was recorded many times. V usage is TRBV7-2 and J usage is TRBJ1-4; D not certain. The CDR3 has 15 residues. V gave up 2 bases and J gave up 5 bases, with 12 bases separating them. In germline, CDR1 is SGHTA, CDR2 FQGNSA. CDR3: CASSLYGVGNEKLFF. The CDR3 bases are TGTGCCAGCAGCTTATATGGGGTGGGGAATGAAAAACTGTTTTTT.

This chain links TRBV20-1 with TRBJ2-7, with 15 bases aligning to TRBD2. V was pared by 3 bases and J by 3 bases, with 9 bases of the junction left unmatched. The CDR3 has 17 residues. The germline gives CDR1 DFQATT, CDR2 SNEGSKA (reference sequence). The CDR3 loop reads CSASRGLAGGPHYEQYV. DNA of the CDR3: TGCAGTGCTAGTAGAGGACTAGCGGGGGGGCCGCACTACGAGCAGTACGTC.

This clonotype was picked up many times. This sequence joins TRBV27 and TRBJ2-3; TRBD1 aligns across 9 bases. V trimming: 7 bases; J trimming: 6 bases; junction bases outside the gene matches: 11. Looked up from germline, CDR1 is MNHEY and CDR2 is SMNVEV (reference sequence). This CDR3 has 15 residues. CDR3 DNA sequence: TGTGCCAGCACCCACGCCAGGGACAGGGTTGATACGCAGTATTTT. Translated, it gives CASTHARDRVDTQYF.

The table lists this clonotype with many counts. The gene calls are TRBV12-3 or TRBV12-4 and TRBJ1-2; D unclear. V lost 3 bases, J lost 4 bases, and 6 bases lay in between. The CDR3 loop spans 12 amino acids. CDR3 amino acids: CASSLSSYGYTF. The CDR3 coding sequence is TGTGCCAGCAGTTTGAGCAGCTATGGCTACACCTTC.

The chain uses TRBV6-1 and TRBJ2-7; 7 bases map to TRBD1. The CDR3 contains 14 residues. The V gene end was trimmed by 7 bases and the J gene end by 4 bases; junction bases not matched to a gene: 10. The germline V gene has CDR1 MNHNS and CDR2 SASEGT. The CDR3 DNA sequence: TGTGCCAGCATCGGGACAGAGAGGGGTTACGAGCAGTACGTC. It is translated as CASIGTERGYEQYV.

This clonotype has at least ten counts. This CDR3 is CASSFFTRFQSTDTQYF. CDR3 bases: TGTGCCAGCAGCTTCTTCACTAGGTTCCAAAGCACAGATACGCAGTATTTT. The gene calls are TRBV5-6 and TRBJ2-3, with D perhaps matching TRBD2 (5 bases). Trimming shortened V by 2 bases and J by 0 bases, and 16 bases separated the two germline ends. The germline CDR1 and CDR2 sequences are SGHDT and YYEEEE. CDR3 length: 17 residues.

This rearrangement joins TRBV18 to TRBJ1-2, with D hard to call. Germline V lookup: CDR1 KGHSH, CDR2 LQKENI. V lost 5 bases, J lost 4 bases, and 11 bases lay in between. The CDR3 runs to 13 residues. CDR3 in amino acids: CASSSKVVYGYTF. Here the CDR3 DNA reads TGTGCCAGCTCATCTAAGGTGGTCTATGGCTACACCTTC.

The V call is TRBV5-6, the J call TRBJ2-1, with unresolved D. In germline, CDR1 is SGHDT, CDR2 YYEEEE. The CDR3 extends over 11 amino acids. Trimming stripped 5 bases from V and 6 bases from J, with 6 bases between. CDR3 DNA sequence: TGTGCCAGCAGTCGGGTCAATGAGCAGTTCTTC. Residues: CASSRVNEQFF.

This clonotype is labeled as medium-sized. The rearrangement links TRBV27 to TRBJ2-3; D possibly corresponds to TRBD1 (6 bases). This CDR3 is 14 amino acids long. Germline loops: CDR1 MNHEY, CDR2 SMNVEV (reference sequence). Trimming left V 8 bases short and J 2 bases short, with 14 bases between. The CDR3 nucleotides are TGTGCCAGCTTTACAGGGTTCCCCACAGATACGCAGTATTTT. Protein sequence: CASFTGFPTDTQYF.

This clonotype was seen repeatedly, ten times or more. The chain recombines TRBV7-8 with TRBJ1-6, with 9 bases lining up with TRBD1. Trimming took 5 bases from V and 13 from J; bases not matched to a gene: 6. There are 13 residues in the CDR3. CDR1 is SGHVS, CDR2 FQNEAQ, per germline. CDR3 protein: CASSRDREAPLHF. The CDR3 nucleotides are TGTGCCAGCAGCAGGGACAGGGAAGCGCCCCTCCACTTT.

This clonotype has a count of ten or more. The V and J genes are TRBV7-2 and TRBJ2-1; 7 nucleotides align to TRBD2. CDR1 is SGHTA and CDR2 is FQGNSA in the germline V gene. V shed 5 bases and J 4 bases; nucleotides not matched to a gene: 5. The CDR3 length is 14 residues. CDR3 nucleotides: TGTGCCAGCAGCCCCCCCGGGGGGTACAATGAGCAGTTCTTC. This translates into CASSPPGGYNEQFF. Combining the CDR3 with reference TRBV7-2 and TRBJ2-1 gives the whole variable domain GAGVSQSPSNKVTEKGKDVELRCDPISGHTALYWYRQSLGQGLEFLIYFQGNSAPDKSGLPSDRFSAERTGGSVSTLTIQRTQQEDSAVYLCASSPPGGYNEQFFGPGTRLTVL.

This clonotype was seen ten or more times. The chain couples TRBV5-1 to TRBJ1-2; the match to TRBD1 covers 8 bases. With 0 bases clipped from V and 8 bases from J, the junction kept 9 bases outside the gene matches. CDR3 length: 15 amino acids. CDR1 is SGHRS and CDR2 is YFSETQ in the germline V gene. CDR3 nucleotide sequence: TGCGCCAGCAGCTTGGGACCGCAGGGGGCTCGGGGCTACACCTTC. Its translation: CASSLGPQGARGYTF.

This clonotype was seen many times. The V and J genes are TRBV5-6 and TRBJ1-2, with D possibly being TRBD1 (6 bases). CDR3 length equals 13 residues. Germline V CDR1 and CDR2: SGHDT, YYEEEE. Trimming removed 4 bases at V and 4 bases at J, with 11 bases between. The CDR3 loop is CASSLDSRYGYTF. DNA of the CDR3: TGTGCCAGCAGCCTGGACAGCCGCTATGGCTACACCTTC.

The chain links TRBV10-3 to TRBJ1-2; 7 positions agree with TRBD1. The germline V gene has CDR1 ENHRY and CDR2 SYGVKD. The CDR3 contains 15 residues. V trimming: 0 bases; J trimming: 8 bases; junction bases outside the gene matches: 9. The DNA of the CDR3 is TGTGCCATCAGTGAGTCGACGGGGACAGTGGAGGGCTACACCTTC. Encoded protein: CAISESTGTVEGYTF.

There are many counts of this clonotype. V gene TRBV14 combines with J gene TRBJ1-1, with a possible D match to TRBD1 (5 bases). The CDR3 spans 18 residues. Germline CDR1 SGHDN, CDR2 FVKESK. Trimming shortened V by 2 bases and J by 6 bases, and 25 bases separated the two germline ends. The CDR3 region has the DNA TGTGCCAGCAGCCAATGGGGGGATTGGGACCTAGATGGTGCTGAAGCTTTCTTT. As protein: CASSQWGDWDLDGAEAFF.

This clonotype was observed at least ten times. The CDR3 DNA is TGCGCCAGCAGCCCCGGACTAGCGGGGGGGACTAACCGGGGCACAGATACGCAGTATTTT. Protein sequence: CASSPGLAGGTNRGTDTQYF. V is TRBV5-1 and J is TRBJ2-3; TRBD2 aligns across 15 bases. The V segment lost 4 bases and the J segment 1 base; nucleotides outside the gene matches: 13. Looked up from germline, CDR1 is SGHRS and CDR2 is YFSETQ. This CDR3 is 20 amino acids long.

This clonotype was detected many times. The V and J genes are TRBV20-1 and TRBJ2-3, with D perhaps TRBD1 or TRBD2 (5 bases each). Germline V gene lookup returns CDR1 DFQATT and CDR2 SNEGSKA (reference sequence). V was shortened by 3 bases and J by 2 bases, with 12 bases between the two germline ends. The CDR3 extends over 14 amino acids. The CDR3 region has the DNA TGCAGTGCTAGGGGACCCAGCCCCACAGATACGCAGTATTTT. Its protein product is CSARGPSPTDTQYF.

This clonotype was picked up many times. This rearrangement joins TRBV9 to TRBJ2-5, with 9 bases that match TRBD2. V gave up 0 bases and J gave up 5 bases; unmatched junction bases: 11. CDR3 size: 17 residues. Germline loops: CDR1 SGDLS, CDR2 YYNGEE. CDR3 protein: CASSVGLAGPLPETQYF. The CDR3 region has the DNA TGTGCCAGCAGCGTAGGGCTAGCGGGGCCACTTCCGGAGACCCAGTACTTC.

This clonotype was seen at least ten times. The chain has TRBV6-5 and TRBJ2-6; 8 bases agree with TRBD2. Germline V CDR1 and CDR2: MNHEY, SVGAGI. V was pared by 6 bases and J by 1 base, with 2 bases of the junction left unmatched. This CDR3 is 15 amino acids long. The CDR3 DNA reads as TGTGCCAGCAGACCGGGGGGGTCTGGGGCCAACGTCCTGACTTTC. Residues: CASRPGGSGANVLTF.

In its sample, this clonotype ranks as medium-sized. The V gene is TRBV7-2, the J gene TRBJ1-1; D remains ambiguous. V was cut by 2 bases and J by 9 bases, with 10 bases left in between. The CDR3 sequence is 12 residues long. Germline values: CDR1 SGHTA, CDR2 FQGNSA. This CDR3 reads CASSLNGLQAFF. The CDR3 region has the DNA TGTGCCAGCAGCTTAAACGGGCTTCAAGCTTTCTTT.

This clonotype was seen many times. The rearrangement links TRBV5-1 to TRBJ1-2; possible D gene TRBD1, 5 bases. Germline V gene data show CDR1 as SGHRS and CDR2 as YFSETQ. The CDR3 is 13 amino acids. Trimming took off 4 bases at V and 6 bases at J, with 13 bases between the two ends. The CDR3 spells CASSPTGVDGYTF. The CDR3 region has the DNA TGCGCCAGCAGCCCTACGGGGGTTGATGGCTACACCTTC. Full variable domain (remainder filled in from reference TRBV5-1 and TRBJ1-2): KAGVTQTPRYLIKTRGQQVTLSCSPISGHRSVSWYQQTPGQGLQFLFEYFSETQRNKGNFPGRFSGRQFSNSRSEMNVSTLELGDSALYLCASSPTGVDGYTFGSGTRLTVV.

This clonotype has ten or more counts. The V gene is TRBV6-6, the J gene TRBJ2-2, with D possibly being TRBD1 or TRBD2 (5 bases each). The germline V and J ends were trimmed by 0 bases and 4 bases, with 9 bases remaining between them. CDR3 length: 15 amino acids. The germline V gene encodes CDR1 MNHNY and CDR2 SVGAGI (reference sequence). CDR3 in amino acids: CASSYSGAGTGELFF. DNA of the CDR3: TGTGCCAGCAGTTACTCAGGGGCGGGCACCGGGGAGCTGTTTTTT.

This clonotype ranks as medium-sized. The rearrangement links TRBV28 to TRBJ1-5; TRBD1 matches at 7 bases. The V gene end was trimmed by 7 bases and the J gene end by 6 bases; junction bases not matched to a gene: 6. CDR1 MDHEN and CDR2 SYDVKM come from the germline V gene. The CDR3 totals 13 residues. The CDR3 region is CASTLTGTQPQHF. CDR3 in DNA: TGTGCCAGCACTTTGACAGGGACTCAGCCCCAGCATTTT.

The sample holds many counts of this clonotype. The rearrangement links TRBV7-2 to TRBJ1-2; possible D gene TRBD1, 5 bases. V was clipped by 6 bases and J by 8 bases, with 19 bases between them. CDR3 length: 14 amino acids. Germline V CDR1 and CDR2: SGHTA, FQGNSA. CDR3 nucleotides: TGTGCCAGCAGGAACCAACAGGTGTTAGGGGGCTACACCTTC. This translates into CASRNQQVLGGYTF.